A single T cell receptor (beta chain) is shown here with its context. The sample belongs to a study of Ad26.COV2.S vaccination and SARS-CoV-2 variants. Profiled with immunoSEQ multiplex PCR; TCRdb holds only in-frame clones, not every one. The table has fewer than 500,000 clones, approximately 89% seen once. Treatment indicated: 15 to 20 received Ad26.COV2.S at low or high dose, single or two shots; about 5 received placebo; per-sample allocation not given. All samples were drawn on day 63, counting from the first vaccine or placebo injection. This CDR3 is built from 15 residues. CDR1 and CDR2 (germline): SGHVS, FQNEAQ. Trimming cost V 5 bases and J 0 bases, with 11 bases left between them.

The receptor comes from a person aged 18-65 years who received the Ad26.COV2.S COVID-19 vaccine or a placebo. The chain combines TRBV7-8 with TRBJ1-3; D gene uncertain. This sample comprised peripheral blood, obtained in a trial of Ad26.COV2.S vaccine versus placebo. CDR3 sequence: CASSPRWGSGNTIYF. The CDR3 DNA sequence: TGTGCCAGCAGCCCGAGATGGGGCTCTGGAAACACCATATATTTT.